Following are 26 T cell receptor beta chains from one sample sequenced in a study of cytomegalovirus exposure and HLA in healthy donors (dated by TCRdb to the late 2010s). The receptor library was made with the immunoSEQ multiplex PCR assay. The multiplex PCR relied on a mix of 60 forward primers for TCR Vbeta segments and 13 reverse primers for TCR Jbeta segments. TCRdb stores this immuneACCESS table with in-frame sequences only. Part of the clones is absent; in the studies checked, under half of the shortfall reflects unresolved V genes, and no reason is known for the rest. The sample includes roughly 190,000 clones, with about 80% observed a single time. The ten biggest clones cover under 2.5% of the sample. Sequences were obtained from PBMCs. These receptors came from a woman in her twenties or thirties in good health and CMV-seropositive.

This chain uses TRBV10-3 with TRBJ1-3, with D possibly TRBD1 on 5 matching bases. The CDR3 sequence is 16 residues long. The germline gives CDR1 ENHRY, CDR2 SYGVKD. Trimming removed 2 bases from V and 0 bases from J, with 11 bases in between. The CDR3 DNA sequence: TGTGCCATCAGTGAGGAGTTAACAGGCTCTGGAAACACCATATATTTT. This gives the protein CAISEELTGSGNTIYF.

The chain is built from TRBV7-9 and TRBJ2-5, with 11 nucleotides matching TRBD1. The CDR3 has 16 amino acids. The V and J ends lost 5 bases and 5 bases, in that order; junction bases with no gene match: 10. Looked up from germline, CDR1 is SEHNR and CDR2 is FQNEAQ (reference sequence). CDR3 nucleotide sequence: TGTGCCAGCAGCACGACACGGGACAGGGGGTATGAGACCCAGTACTTC. It codes for CASSTTRDRGYETQYF.

The rearrangement links TRBV9 to TRBJ1-1, with 7 bases aligning to TRBD1. The CDR3 contains 15 residues. V was clipped by 1 base and J by 6 bases; unmatched bases: 9. Germline CDR1 is SGDLS and CDR2 is YYNGEE. CDR3 nucleotides: TGTGCCAGCAGCGTAATAGGTGGCGGGACAGCTGAAGCTTTCTTT. It codes for CASSVIGGGTAEAFF.

The chain uses TRBV5-1 and TRBJ2-5; maybe TRBD2 (5 bases). Germline V gene data show CDR1 as SGHRS and CDR2 as YFSETQ. The CDR3 spans 16 residues. V lost 4 bases and J 5 bases, leaving 21 bases between the germline ends. The CDR3 region has the DNA TGCGCCAGCAGCCAGGACTGGGGTGCCTCGGTTGAGACCCAGTACTTC. This sequence encodes CASSQDWGASVETQYF. Looking up the rest from reference TRBV5-1 and TRBJ2-5 gives the full variable domain: KAGVTQTPRYLIKTRGQQVTLSCSPISGHRSVSWYQQTPGQGLQFLFEYFSETQRNKGNFPGRFSGRQFSNSRSEMNVSTLELGDSALYLCASSQDWGASVETQYFGPGTRLLVL.

Here the CDR3 DNA reads TGTGCCAGCAGCAGGGCGGATAGTCAAGAGACCCAGTACTTC. This codes for CASSRADSQETQYF. V usage is TRBV2 and J usage is TRBJ2-5, with D possibly TRBD1 on 5 matching bases. Trimming cost V 6 bases and J 2 bases, with 13 bases left between them. The CDR3 runs 14 residues. Germline assignment: CDR1 SNHLY and CDR2 FYNNEI.

The V and J genes are TRBV27 and TRBJ2-6; 9 bases agree with TRBD1. Germline lookup yields CDR1 MNHEY and CDR2 SMNVEV (reference sequence). The CDR3 is made up of 17 amino acids. V trimming: 4 bases; J trimming: 2 bases; junction bases outside the gene matches: 6. The CDR3 DNA reads as TGTGCCAGCAGTTCTGGACAGGGGTGGGCTGGGGCCAACGTCCTGACTTTC. It codes for CASSSGQGWAGANVLTF.

The CDR3 DNA follows: TGCACCAGCAGCCAAGACGCCCTCACTCCAAACACCGGGGAGCTGTTTTTT. The encoded protein is CTSSQDALTPNTGELFF. The chain combines TRBV1 with TRBJ2-2; the table names TRBD2, a call not compared with the DNA. TRBV1 is recorded as a pseudogene. The CDR3 is 17 amino acids.

The chain employs TRBV5-6 and TRBJ1-2, with 12 bases identical to TRBD1. J lost 7 bases, V lost 3 bases, and 4 bases had no gene match. The CDR3 spans 14 residues. Germline V CDR1 and CDR2: SGHDT, YYEEEE. CDR3: CASSSPGQGAGYTF. The CDR3 nucleotides read TGTGCCAGCAGCTCCCCGGGACAGGGGGCTGGCTACACCTTC. Full variable domain (outside the CDR3, taken from reference TRBV5-6 and TRBJ1-2): DAGVTQSPTHLIKTRGQQVTLRCSPKSGHDTVSWYQQALGQGPQFIFQYYEEEERQRGNFPDRFSGHQFPNYSSELNVNALLLGDSALYLCASSSPGQGAGYTFGSGTRLTVV.

This chain connects TRBV28 to TRBJ1-1; 7 positions agree with TRBD1. This CDR3 spans 15 amino acids. The germline V gene has CDR1 MDHEN and CDR2 SYDVKM. Unmatched junction bases numbered 11, after V lost 5 bases and J lost 5 bases. This CDR3 is CASSTIQGVGTEAFF. The CDR3 region has the DNA TGTGCCAGCAGTACGATCCAGGGGGTAGGGACTGAAGCTTTCTTT.

With regard to this clone: The missing conserved phenylalanine or tryptophan at the end of this CDR3 makes a read error likely. The chain uses TRBV10-3 and TRBJ1-5; TRBD1 is a possible D gene (6 bases). Trimming pared 4 bases from V and 4 bases from J, leaving 8 bases between. This CDR3 has 13 residues. Germline lookup yields CDR1 ENHRY and CDR2 SYGVKD. As DNA, the CDR3 is TGTGCCATCAGTGGGGACATTAATCAGCCCCAGCATCTT. The encoded protein is CAISGDINQPQHL.

This chain links TRBV7-6 with TRBJ2-7; 9 positions match TRBD1. The germline gives CDR1 SGHVS, CDR2 FNYEAQ. The CDR3 runs to 16 residues. V shed 5 bases, J shed 2 bases, and the junction held 10 bases outside the gene matches. The CDR3 DNA reads as TGTGCCAGCAGCCCCCTTTCGGGACAGGGCCCCTACGAGCAGTACTTC. Protein sequence: CASSPLSGQGPYEQYF.

This chain joins TRBV9 and TRBJ2-1; 9 bases are a match to TRBD2. With V trimmed by 0 bases and J by 6 bases, 10 bases remained unmatched. Germline loops: CDR1 SGDLS, CDR2 YYNGEE. The CDR3 consists of 17 residues. The CDR3, as DNA: TGTGCCAGCAGCGTAGGCCGGCGGGGGGGCAGTGGCAATGAGCAGTTCTTC. Translated, it gives CASSVGRRGGSGNEQFF.

J is TRBJ1-2 and V is TRBV5-1; 8 bases fit TRBD1. Trimming took 3 bases from V and 3 from J; bases not matched to a gene: 7. The CDR3 is 15 amino acids. The germline gives CDR1 SGHRS, CDR2 YFSETQ. CDR3 sequence reads: CASSSGQAGDYGYTF. CDR3 coding DNA: TGCGCCAGCAGCTCGGGACAGGCGGGAGACTATGGCTACACCTTC.

This chain uses TRBV6-5 with TRBJ1-2, with D unclear. Germline V gene data show CDR1 as MNHEY and CDR2 as SVGAGI. Between the trimmed V and J ends, which lost 5 bases and 8 bases, there was a span of 21 bases. This CDR3 spans 15 amino acids. The CDR3 reads CASSHNLLPDSGYTF. CDR3 DNA: TGTGCCAGCAGTCATAACTTACTTCCGGATAGCGGCTACACCTTC.

This clone was counted between two and nine times. The V gene is TRBV30, the J gene TRBJ1-4; 8 nucleotides align to TRBD1. CDR3 length: 15 amino acids. J gave up 7 bases and V 0 bases, and 7 bases lay outside the gene matches. CDR1 is GTSNPN and CDR2 is SVGIG in the germline V gene (reference sequence). CDR3 sequence: CAWSVKTGDSEKLFF. The CDR3 nucleotides read TGTGCCTGGAGTGTCAAGACAGGGGATAGTGAAAAACTGTTTTTT.

CDR3 coding DNA: TGTGCCAGCACCCTAAGCCGGGGAGCAACGACTGAAGCTTTCTTT. Translating it yields CASTLSRGATTEAFF. The chain employs TRBV5-6 and TRBJ1-1; D is uncertain. Trimming cost V 6 bases and J 5 bases, with 20 bases left between them. The CDR3 sequence is 15 residues long. Germline V lookup: CDR1 SGHDT, CDR2 YYEEEE.

The CDR3 DNA is TGTGCCAGCAGCGCCCCCGGGACAGGCTACAATGAGCAGTTCTTC. Protein product: CASSAPGTGYNEQFF. This rearrangement joins TRBV7-2 to TRBJ2-1, with 8 positions matching TRBD1. Germline loops: CDR1 SGHTA, CDR2 FQGNSA. This CDR3 is built from 15 residues. Losses at the gene ends were 5 bases for V and 3 bases for J; bases not matched to a gene: 6.

The chain recombines TRBV9 with TRBJ1-1, with TRBD1 identical over 7 bases. Per germline, CDR1 SGDLS and CDR2 YYNGEE. The CDR3 extends over 16 amino acids. V shed 0 bases and J 2 bases; nucleotides not matched to a gene: 7. As DNA, the CDR3 is TGTGCCAGCAGCGTAGCGGCAGGGGGACAAAACACTGAAGCTTTCTTT. Translation: CASSVAAGGQNTEAFF.

The chain joins TRBV4-3 to TRBJ2-7; tentative D call: TRBD1 (6 bases). The germline gives CDR1 LGHNA, CDR2 YSLEER. The V and J ends lost 0 bases and 4 bases respectively, with 13 bases between them. The CDR3 loop spans 15 amino acids. The CDR3 DNA sequence: TGCGCCAGCAGCCAAGAGGGCAGGGGTAGATACGAGCAGTACTTC. Translated, it gives CASSQEGRGRYEQYF.

This chain joins TRBV5-5 and TRBJ1-2; TRBD1 agrees at 8 bases. The CDR3 extends over 16 amino acids. Germline trimming cut 1 base from V and 4 bases from J; bases unmatched to any gene: 9. The germline gives CDR1 SGHKS, CDR2 YYEKEE (reference sequence). CDR3 sequence (DNA): TGTGCCAGCAGCTTGCCCCCGGGACAGGTCGGCTATGGCTACACCTTC. This sequence encodes CASSLPPGQVGYGYTF.

The chain joins TRBV2 to TRBJ2-2; no reliable D call. CDR1 is SNHLY, CDR2 FYNNEI, per germline. With 2 bases removed from V and 1 base from J, the gap between germline ends came to 8 bases. This CDR3 region has 15 residues. CDR3 in DNA: TGTGCCAGCAGTGAAATACTACAGAACACCGGGGAGCTGTTTTTT. This sequence encodes CASSEILQNTGELFF.

The genes are TRBV29-1 and TRBJ2-7; 7 positions agree with TRBD1. From germline, CDR1 is SQVTM and CDR2 ANQGSEA. Losses at the gene ends were 4 bases for V and 5 bases for J; bases not matched to a gene: 2. The CDR3 runs to 11 residues. CDR3 loop: CSVGQGHEQYF. As DNA, the CDR3 is TGCAGCGTTGGACAGGGTCACGAGCAGTACTTC.

The chain joins TRBV5-5 to TRBJ2-5; D remains unclear. The CDR3 runs 11 residues. Germline values: CDR1 SGHKS, CDR2 YYEKEE (reference sequence). V was cut by 6 bases and J by 7 bases, with 10 bases left in between. Written as DNA, the CDR3 is TGTGCCAGCACCCCTGGAGTGACCCAGTACTTC. As protein: CASTPGVTQYF.

The chain carries TRBV5-1 and TRBJ2-7; the match to TRBD1 covers 9 bases. Germline trimming cut 0 bases from V and 6 bases from J; bases unmatched to any gene: 7. The CDR3 spans 15 residues. CDR1 SGHRS and CDR2 YFSETQ come from the germline V gene. The DNA of the CDR3 is TGCGCCAGCAGCTTGGAGCGCCGGACAGGGGTCGAGCAGTACTTC. It encodes CASSLERRTGVEQYF.

The chain has TRBV28 and TRBJ1-2, with unresolved D. This CDR3 comprises 13 residues. Trimming took 5 bases from V and 4 from J, leaving 11 bases between them. Germline V gene lookup returns CDR1 MDHEN and CDR2 SYDVKM. This CDR3 reads CASSVHSGYGYTF. CDR3 in DNA: TGTGCCAGCAGTGTCCACAGTGGCTATGGCTACACCTTC.

The chain links TRBV5-1 to TRBJ2-3; D unresolved. The V gene lost 1 base and the J gene lost 0 bases, with 6 bases spanning the gap. CDR3 size: 14 residues. Germline V CDR1 and CDR2: SGHRS, YFSETQ. The CDR3 DNA reads as TGCGCCAGCAGCTTGTGGGCTAGCACAGATACGCAGTATTTT. The encoded protein is CASSLWASTDTQYF.